These 18 T cell receptor beta chains share one sample of origin, sequenced in a study of spatial heterogeneity in lung cancer. No antigen has been assigned to these receptors. General study findings and limits: Counts of expanded alpha and beta TCRs within tumors tracked the tumor nonsynonymous mutation count.

Stated time point: sample taken at primary tumor resection. Via MiXCR, TCRdb re-called the 5' RACE reads, giving one row per CDR3 protein. The table shows about 7,900 distinct CDR3 sequences, with 6.5% to 9% occurring only once. This sample comprised lung tumor tissue, obtained at surgery. These receptors originate from a female donor with early-stage non-small cell lung cancer.

This clonotype was counted ten times or more. The chain is built from TRBV20-1 and TRBJ2-1; TRBD2 matches at 8 bases. Germline CDR1 is DFQATT and CDR2 is SNEGSKA (reference sequence). The CDR3 is 15 residues long. V was pared by 3 bases and J by 7 bases, with 11 bases of the junction left unmatched. The CDR3 here is CSASWPSGSNNEQFF. DNA of the CDR3: TGCAGTGCTAGTTGGCCCAGCGGGAGCAATAATGAGCAGTTCTTC.

This clonotype was counted ten times or more. One end of the junction varies from germline; a read error may be responsible. V and J are TRBV7-2 and TRBJ2-2, with D tentatively TRBD2 (6 bases). This CDR3 is 15 amino acids long. The germline V gene encodes CDR1 SGHTA and CDR2 FQGNSA. This CDR3 reads CASSLRPGESGEPFF. DNA of the CDR3: TGTGCCAGCAGCTTAAGACCGGGGGAATCCGGGGAGCCGTTTTTT. Filled out from reference TRBV7-2 and TRBJ2-2, the complete variable domain reads GAGVSQSPSNKVTEKGKDVELRCDPISGHTALYWYRQSLGQGLEFLIYFQGNSAPDKSGLPSDRFSAERTGGSVSTLTIQRTQQEDSAVYLCASSLRPGESGEPFFGEGSRLTVL.

By share, this clonotype counts as medium-sized. J is TRBJ2-1 and V is TRBV29-1, with D perhaps matching TRBD2 (6 bases). The CDR3 extends over 13 amino acids. V was pared by 7 bases and J by 9 bases, with 19 bases between. Germline V gene data show CDR1 as SQVTM and CDR2 as ANQGSEA. CDR3 sequence: CSGSEVGGSEQFF. CDR3 sequence (DNA): TGCAGCGGATCTGAGGTCGGGGGTAGTGAGCAGTTCTTC.

The chain combines TRBV7-8 with TRBJ2-2; TRBD2 matches at 13 bases. Germline loops: CDR1 SGHVS, CDR2 FQNEAQ. The CDR3 is made up of 20 amino acids. J lost 6 bases, V lost 2 bases, and 15 bases had no gene match. In DNA, the CDR3 is TGTGCCAGCAGCTTATGGGGGACTAGCGGGATTAGGAGGAAGGCCGGGGAGCTGTTTTTT. Amino acid sequence: CASSLWGTSGIRRKAGELFF.

This clonotype was seen many times. The CDR3 here is CATRSGSGAYNEQFF. In DNA, the CDR3 is TGTGCCACCAGGAGCGGGAGTGGGGCCTACAATGAGCAGTTCTTC. This chain joins TRBV24-1 and TRBJ2-1; 8 positions agree with TRBD2. The germline V gene encodes CDR1 KGHDR and CDR2 SFDVKD. CDR3 length equals 15 residues. Germline trimming cut 7 bases from V and 2 bases from J; bases unmatched to any gene: 6.

This clonotype counts as medium-sized. The gene calls are TRBV12-3 or TRBV12-4 and TRBJ2-1, with 7 positions matching TRBD2. Unmatched junction bases numbered 8, after V lost 5 bases and J lost 4 bases. The CDR3 extends over 15 amino acids. CDR3 nucleotide sequence: TGTGCCAGCAGTCCCTTGGGAGCGGGGTACAATGAGCAGTTCTTC. Translation: CASSPLGAGYNEQFF.

The V call is TRBV11-2, the J call TRBJ2-7, with TRBD1 matching 7 bases. The CDR3 has 14 residues. The V gene end was trimmed by 5 bases and the J gene end by 2 bases; junction bases not matched to a gene: 6. Germline V gene data show CDR1 as SGHAT and CDR2 as FQNNGV. The CDR3 protein is CASSKRDRPYEQYF. The CDR3 DNA reads TGTGCCAGCAGCAAACGGGACAGACCCTACGAGCAGTACTTC.

In this sample, this clonotype turned up many times. The chain links TRBV12-5 to TRBJ2-3, with TRBD2 matching over 8 bases. CDR1 is LGHNT and CDR2 is FRNRAP in the germline V gene. This CDR3 has 14 residues. V shed 6 bases and J 0 bases; nucleotides not matched to a gene: 2. The CDR3 spells CASGSSGSTDTQYF. CDR3 in DNA: TGTGCTAGTGGATCTAGCGGGAGCACAGATACGCAGTATTTT.

This clonotype was counted ten times or more. The rearrangement joins TRBV18 to TRBJ2-5; TRBD2 is a possible D gene (5 bases). The CDR3 sequence is 14 residues long. V was trimmed by 1 base and J by 3 bases, leaving 9 bases between them. Germline V gene data show CDR1 as KGHSH and CDR2 as LQKENI. CDR3 amino acids: CASSPLRTEETQYF. The CDR3 DNA is TGTGCCAGCTCACCACTCCGGACTGAAGAGACCCAGTACTTC.

This clonotype is labeled as medium-sized. The J gene is TRBJ2-4, the V gene TRBV27, with D perhaps TRBD2 (7 bases). This CDR3 has 16 amino acids. Germline V gene sequence: CDR1 MNHEY, CDR2 SMNVEV (reference sequence). V was cut by 5 bases and J by 0 bases, with 14 bases left in between. In DNA form, the CDR3 reads TGTGCCAGCAGTAGGGGGAGGGAGGTAGCCAAAAACATTCAGTACTTC. Translated, it gives CASSRGREVAKNIQYF.

This clonotype is medium-sized by share. The chain couples TRBV9 to TRBJ2-2; D is ambiguous. With 0 bases removed from V and 6 bases from J, the gap between germline ends came to 9 bases. The germline CDR1 and CDR2 sequences are SGDLS and YYNGEE. The CDR3 is 14 amino acids. The CDR3 region has the DNA TGTGCCAGCAGCGTAGTATCAAGCGCCGGGGAGCTGTTTTTT. It is translated as CASSVVSSAGELFF.

This clonotype was counted many times. The rearrangement links TRBV9 to TRBJ2-3; D remains ambiguous. V lost 0 bases and J lost 2, with 7 bases in between. Germline V gives CDR1 SGDLS, CDR2 YYNGEE. This CDR3 contains 14 residues. The CDR3 nucleotides are TGTGCCAGCAGCGTAGCGGACCCCACAGATACGCAGTATTTT. This gives the protein CASSVADPTDTQYF.

Ten or more counts support this clonotype. The chain is built from TRBV3-1 and TRBJ1-1; D unclear. V gave up 4 bases and J gave up 8 bases, with 8 bases separating them. CDR3 length: 11 residues. Germline loops: CDR1 LGHDT, CDR2 YNNKEL (reference sequence). The CDR3 is CASSLSEEAFF. CDR3 DNA: TGTGCCAGCAGCCTCTCGGAAGAAGCTTTCTTT. Full variable domain (rest looked up from reference TRBV3-1 and TRBJ1-1): DTAVSQTPKYLVTQMGNDKSIKCEQNLGHDTMYWYKQDSKKFLKIMFSYNNKELIINETVPNRFSPKSPDKAHLNLHINSLELGDSAVYFCASSLSEEAFFGQGTRLTVV.

This clonotype came up many times. The DNA of the CDR3 is TGTGCCAGCAGCCAAAGGGGGTCTAGCGGGAGGGAGCTGTTTTTT. This sequence encodes CASSQRGSSGRELFF. The J gene is TRBJ2-2, the V gene TRBV28, with 9 positions matching TRBD2. The CDR3 sequence is 15 residues long. The V and J ends lost 6 bases and 9 bases, in that order; junction bases with no gene match: 11. The germline V gene has CDR1 MDHEN and CDR2 SYDVKM.

This clonotype was seen once. The rearrangement links TRBV20-1 to TRBJ1-5; D possibly corresponds to TRBD1 (5 bases). The ends were cut back, 1 base at V and 3 bases at J, with 10 bases in the middle. CDR3 length: 14 amino acids. Germline CDR1 DFQATT, CDR2 SNEGSKA (reference sequence). For the CDR3, the DNA is TGCAGTGCTAGAGCCCGGGACGTCAATCAGCCCCAGCATTTT. Protein sequence: CSARARDVNQPQHF.

This clonotype was seen repeatedly, ten times or more. The V gene is TRBV2, the J gene TRBJ2-5; the D call may be TRBD1 or TRBD2 (6 bases each). Germline V gene data show CDR1 as SNHLY and CDR2 as FYNNEI. V was pared by 4 bases and J by 5 bases, with 11 bases between. The CDR3 length is 13 residues. The CDR3, as DNA: TGTGCCAGCAGTGGGGGGGCCGGGGAGACCCAGTACTTC. It is translated as CASSGGAGETQYF.

This clonotype rates as medium-sized. The chain joins TRBV4-2 to TRBJ2-1; D remains unclear. The CDR3 is 14 residues long. Trimming removed 0 bases at V and 1 base at J, with 4 bases between. Germline loops: CDR1 LGHNA, CDR2 YNFKEQ. Written as DNA, the CDR3 is TGTGCCAGCAGCCAAGAGGATTCCTACAATGAGCAGTTCTTC. As protein: CASSQEDSYNEQFF.

The table lists this clonotype with many counts. The chain links TRBV6-1 to TRBJ1-5; no definite D call. Looked up from germline, CDR1 is MNHNS and CDR2 is SASEGT. V shed 0 bases and J shed 4 bases, with 13 bases lying between them. This CDR3 is built from 16 residues. CDR3 DNA: TGTGCCAGCAGTGAAGCGTACAGTCTGAAGAATCAGCCCCAGCATTTT. Translated: CASSEAYSLKNQPQHF.